These T cell receptor beta chains were read from a single sample in a study of cytomegalovirus exposure and HLA in healthy donors. Profiled with immunoSEQ multiplex PCR; TCRdb holds only in-frame clones, not every one. This sample yields 150,000 to 200,000 clones, of which around 82% are seen a single time; around 0.24% belongs to the top ten. The sample consisted of PBMCs. The source is a boy between 5 and 17 years old in good health and CMV-seronegative. The CDR3 runs from the conserved cysteine through the conserved F or W. Fields, in order: CDR3 length, V gene, clone size, J gene, D gene, CDR3 DNA, CDR3 protein. The D gene is left open where the match is weak. A row's size may be missing; if present it is once, few, many or a size class.

15,TRBV6-4,.,TRBJ2-2,TRBD2,TGTGCCAGCAGTGAACTAGCGGGAGGCACCGGGGAGCTGTTTTTT,CASSELAGGTGELFF
18,TRBV5-1,.,TRBJ1-5,.,TGCGCCAGCAGCTTGGGGCCCCGTGGGTCGGAGGGCAATCAGCCCCAGCATTTT,CASSLGPRGSEGNQPQHF
14,TRBV4-1,.,TRBJ2-7,.,TGCGCCAGCAGCCAAGTCGGGGAGAAATACGAGCAGTACTTC,CASSQVGEKYEQYF
14,TRBV30,.,TRBJ2-1,.,TGTGCCTGGAGTGTAGATACAGGACCCAATGAGCAGTTCTTC,CAWSVDTGPNEQFF
19,TRBV5-1,.,TRBJ2-1,TRBD2,TGCGCCAGCAGCGAATCCCCACTAGCGGGGGGTCTTTCCTACAATGAGCAGTTCTTC,CASSESPLAGGLSYNEQFF
15,TRBV7-4,once,TRBJ2-7,.,TGTGCCAGCAGCTTAGGGGGGCGCCAGCGCGACGAGCAGTACTTC,CASSLGGRQRDEQYF
12,TRBV5-1,.,TRBJ2-3,.,TGCGCCAGCAGCTTGCTCGGAGATACGCAGTATTTT,CASSLLGDTQYF
16,TRBV7-9,few,TRBJ2-7,TRBD2,TGTGCCAGCAGCCAGGGCGGCGGGAGAAGTAGCTACGAGCAGTACTTC,CASSQGGGRSSYEQYF
15,TRBV9,.,TRBJ2-1,TRBD2,TGTGCCAGCAGCGGGGACTCGGGGGGCTACAATGAGCAGTTCTTC,CASSGDSGGYNEQFF
15,TRBV7-2,.,TRBJ2-5,TRBD1,TGTGCCAGCAGCTTAGAGGGGGCATTTCAAGAGACCCAGTACTTC,CASSLEGAFQETQYF